These 16 T cell receptor beta chains were sequenced from one sample in a study of control samples from healthy donors and cancer patients. The protocol was immunoSEQ multiplex PCR, while the TCRdb copy is restricted to in-frame clones and leaves out a portion. Of about 110,000 clones listed, about 80% are singletons. Sequencing was done on a sample of blood. The receptors derive from a man between 18 and 29 years old in good health.

The rearrangement links TRBV2 to TRBJ2-7, with 7 positions matching TRBD1. The V gene's germline CDR1 is SNHLY and CDR2 FYNNEI. V lost 6 bases, J lost 3 bases, and 5 bases stayed unmatched. CDR3 length: 13 amino acids. CDR3 amino acids: CASRPGQFYEQYF. The CDR3 nucleotides read TGTGCCAGCAGACCGGGACAGTTCTACGAGCAGTACTTC.

This chain connects TRBV11-2 to TRBJ1-1; tentatively, D is TRBD1 (5 bases). The CDR3 sequence is 13 residues long. Trimming cost V 5 bases and J 4 bases, with 11 bases left between them. Germline V gene sequence: CDR1 SGHAT, CDR2 FQNNGV. CDR3 region: CASSVGGITEAFF. The CDR3 DNA sequence: TGTGCCAGCAGCGTCGGGGGAATCACTGAAGCTTTCTTT.

The J gene is TRBJ2-3, the V gene TRBV28, with D hard to call. Germline CDR1 reads MDHEN; CDR2 reads SYDVKM. V lost 6 bases, J lost 0 bases, and 13 bases lay in between. The CDR3 is 15 amino acids. The CDR3 sequence is CASSPNGVSTDTQYF. The CDR3 nucleotides are TGTGCCAGCAGCCCCAACGGAGTTAGCACAGATACGCAGTATTTT.

This chain joins TRBV5-1 and TRBJ1-1; D possibly corresponds to TRBD1 (5 bases). Germline CDR1 SGHRS, CDR2 YFSETQ. There are 14 residues in the CDR3. V was clipped by 4 bases and J by 4 bases, with 14 bases between them. The CDR3 is CASSTGPGGTEAFF. The DNA of the CDR3 is TGCGCCAGCAGCACGGGACCCGGGGGCACTGAAGCTTTCTTT.

The genes are TRBV5-8 and TRBJ1-5; D possibly corresponds to TRBD1 (6 bases). The CDR3 is 13 amino acids. Between the trimmed V and J ends, which lost 1 base and 11 bases, there was a span of 13 bases. Per the germline V gene, CDR1 is SGHTS and CDR2 is YDEGEE. The CDR3 bases are TGTGCCAGCAGCTTGCAGGGGTCGGCGACCCAGCATTTT. Amino acid sequence: CASSLQGSATQHF.

This clone was seen a few times. This rearrangement joins TRBV4-1 to TRBJ1-6; D might be TRBD1 (5 bases). Looked up from germline, CDR1 is MGHRA and CDR2 is YSYEKL. Trimming pared 3 bases from V and 7 bases from J, leaving 13 bases between. The CDR3 is made up of 15 amino acids. Here the CDR3 DNA reads TGCGCCAGCAGCCAGATGGGACTGGCCAATTCACCCCTCCACTTT. Protein sequence: CASSQMGLANSPLHF.

CDR3 in amino acids: CSVGTQGWTQYF. The CDR3, as DNA: TGCAGCGTGGGGACTCAAGGGTGGACCCAGTACTTC. The gene calls are TRBV29-1 and TRBJ2-5, with D possibly being TRBD2 (6 bases). CDR3 length equals 12 residues. V lost 6 bases, J lost 7 bases, and 15 bases lay in between. The germline V gene has CDR1 SQVTM and CDR2 ANQGSEA.

Concerning this clone itself: The sample holds other DNA sequences that translate to the same CDR3. V and J are TRBV18 and TRBJ2-6; 11 bases align to TRBD2. The J segment lost 2 bases and the V segment lost 3 bases, leaving 6 bases of the junction unmatched. The CDR3 is 18 residues long. Germline V gives CDR1 KGHSH, CDR2 LQKENI. The CDR3 sequence: CASSPLETSGAGANVLTF. As DNA, the CDR3 is TGTGCCAGCTCACCGCTCGAGACTAGCGGGGCTGGGGCCAACGTCCTGACTTTC. Variable domain in full (rest from reference TRBV18 and TRBJ2-6): NAGVMQNPRHLVRRRGQEARLRCSPMKGHSHVYWYRQLPEEGLKFMVYLQKENIIDESGMPKERFSAEFPKEGPSILRIQQVVRGDSAAYFCASSPLETSGAGANVLTFGAGSRLTVL.

This clone has just a few counts. Different DNA sequences within this sample yield the same CDR3. The gene calls are TRBV6-2 or TRBV6-3 and TRBJ2-5, with a tentative D call TRBD1 (6 bases). V lost 2 bases and J 0 bases, leaving 10 bases between the germline ends. Germline CDR1 is MNHEY and CDR2 is SVGEGT. The CDR3 contains 15 residues. In DNA form, the CDR3 reads TGTGCCAGCAGTTACGAGGGACATTACCAAGAGACCCAGTACTTC. It encodes CASSYEGHYQETQYF.

On this clone itself: Other nucleotide sequences from this sample produce the same CDR3. The V call is TRBV29-1, the J call TRBJ1-5, with TRBD1 matching 7 bases. This CDR3 comprises 13 residues. The V gene's germline CDR1 is SQVTM and CDR2 ANQGSEA. Trimming took 5 bases from V and 4 from J; bases not matched to a gene: 5. CDR3 sequence reads: CSVRQGLNQPQHF. For the CDR3, the DNA is TGCAGCGTTAGACAGGGTCTGAATCAGCCCCAGCATTTT.

The rearrangement joins TRBV7-2 to TRBJ1-2, with a weak D call TRBD1 (6 bases). The V end was cut by 2 bases, the J end by 6 bases, with 19 bases between. Per the germline V gene, CDR1 is SGHTA and CDR2 is FQGNSA. CDR3 size: 16 residues. Written as DNA, the CDR3 is TGTGCCAGCAGCTTAACCCTAGGGCCTAGGGGGGATGGCTACACCTTC. It yields the protein CASSLTLGPRGDGYTF.

J is TRBJ2-1 and V is TRBV6-5; 8 bases map to TRBD2. V dropped 4 bases and J dropped 3; count of bases not matched to a gene: 5. The CDR3 consists of 15 residues. The germline CDR1 and CDR2 sequences are MNHEY and SVGAGI. CDR3 sequence reads: CASSLVAGSYNEQFF. Here the CDR3 DNA reads TGTGCCAGCAGTTTGGTAGCGGGGAGCTACAATGAGCAGTTCTTC.

This sequence joins TRBV6-6 and TRBJ1-5; D remains unclear. V was pared by 7 bases and J by 0 bases, with 10 bases between. CDR1 MNHNY and CDR2 SVGAGI come from the germline V gene (reference sequence). CDR3 length equals 14 residues. CDR3 residues: CASKTAYSNQPQHF. The CDR3 DNA is TGTGCCAGCAAGACGGCATATAGCAATCAGCCCCAGCATTTT.

This clone was seen a single time. The chain has TRBV11-3 and TRBJ2-1, with 10 bases lining up with TRBD2. This CDR3 has 16 amino acids. V was clipped by 4 bases and J by 10 bases; unmatched bases: 13. CDR1 and CDR2 from the germline V gene are SGHNT and YENEEA. The CDR3, as DNA: TGTGCCAGCAGCTCGAGTGGCCAGCGGGGGGGCTGGGAGCAGTTCTTC. It translates to CASSSSGQRGGWEQFF.

The chain is built from TRBV2 and TRBJ2-1; D might be TRBD1 or TRBD2, each matching 5 bases. V was clipped by 3 bases and J by 6 bases, with 24 bases between them. This CDR3 spans 18 amino acids. Looked up from germline, CDR1 is SNHLY and CDR2 is FYNNEI. The CDR3 DNA sequence: TGTGCCAGCAGTGAGAAGCGAAACCGGGACCCAACGGGCAATGAGCAGTTCTTC. Translated, it gives CASSEKRNRDPTGNEQFF.

The rearrangement joins TRBV25-1 to TRBJ2-7; possible D gene TRBD2, 6 bases. V was trimmed by 6 bases and J by 1 base, leaving 16 bases between them. Germline V gene lookup returns CDR1 MGHDK and CDR2 SYGVNS. The CDR3 covers 15 residues. CDR3 protein: CASSPSGDRSYEQYV. The CDR3 DNA reads TGTGCCAGCAGCCCCTCGGGGGATCGGTCCTACGAGCAGTACGTC.